The 13 T cell receptor beta chains listed next were all sequenced from one sample in a study of vaccination effects on CD4 cells after COVID-19. CD4+ T cell isolation took place after about 11 days of culture. Their specific antigens are unknown. Assay: immunoSEQ multiplex PCR; the TCRdb copy retains only in-frame clones and omits some. The sample has roughly 40,000 clones, about two thirds seen once. This specimen was CD4+ T cells from PBMCs cultured without peptide, taken before COVID-19 vaccination. These receptor sequences come from a human donor who received a COVID-19 vaccine.

The genes are TRBV19 and TRBJ1-1, with 7 bases matching TRBD1. Germline V lookup: CDR1 LNHDA, CDR2 SQIVND (reference sequence). This CDR3 contains 18 residues. Trimming removed 6 bases from V and 0 bases from J; junction bases left unmatched: 16. The CDR3 coding sequence is TGTGCCAGTAGAGCTTATGCCGGGACAGAACGATTGAACACTGAAGCTTTCTTT. Amino acids: CASRAYAGTERLNTEAFF.

V and J are TRBV13 and TRBJ2-7; D unclear. Germline values: CDR1 PRHDT, CDR2 FYEKMQ (reference sequence). The CDR3 contains 13 residues. The V end was cut by 2 bases, the J end by 3 bases, with 8 bases between. CDR3 residues: CASSLQTGYEQYF. The CDR3, as DNA: TGTGCCAGCAGCTTACAGACCGGCTACGAGCAGTACTTC.

CDR3 in amino acids: CASSGVDTEAFF. The DNA of the CDR3 is TGTGCCAGCAGTGGGGTGGACACTGAAGCTTTCTTT. The chain recombines TRBV28 with TRBJ1-1; D is unresolved. The V and J ends lost 5 bases and 3 bases respectively, with 7 bases between them. CDR1 and CDR2 from the germline V gene are MDHEN and SYDVKM. The CDR3 is made up of 12 amino acids.

The genes are TRBV7-9 and TRBJ2-3, with 10 bases matching TRBD2. Trimming cost V 3 bases and J 7 bases; bases outside gene matches: 7. Germline CDR1 SEHNR, CDR2 FQNEAQ (reference sequence). The CDR3 has 15 amino acids. CDR3 sequence: CASSFSSGRRNTQYF. Here the CDR3 DNA reads TGTGCCAGCAGCTTCTCTAGCGGGAGAAGAAATACGCAGTATTTT.

This clone was counted a single time. V usage is TRBV9 and J usage is TRBJ1-1, with 10 positions matching TRBD1. The CDR3 length is 15 residues. The trim removed 0 bases at V and 6 bases at J, leaving 5 bases unmatched. Germline V gives CDR1 SGDLS, CDR2 YYNGEE. In nucleotides, the CDR3 is TGTGCCAGCAGCGTAGGGGGGACAGGGGCAGCTGAAGCTTTCTTT. It yields the protein CASSVGGTGAAEAFF.

The chain links TRBV12-5 to TRBJ2-2; D gene uncertain. V was shortened by 2 bases and J by 2 bases, with 3 bases between the two germline ends. The CDR3 runs to 13 residues. Germline V gene lookup returns CDR1 LGHNT and CDR2 FRNRAP. The chain's CDR3 is CASGLSNTGELFF. CDR3 nucleotide sequence: TGTGCTAGTGGTTTGTCTAACACCGGGGAGCTGTTTTTT.

The chain joins TRBV29-1 to TRBJ1-4; tentatively, D is TRBD1 (6 bases). Trimming removed 4 bases at V and 8 bases at J, with 14 bases between. The CDR3 totals 13 residues. Germline CDR1 and CDR2: SQVTM and ANQGSEA. The CDR3 DNA reads as TGCAGCGTTGTACCGGGGGGCGCGGAAAAACTGTTTTTT. Translating it yields CSVVPGGAEKLFF.

This rearrangement joins TRBV6-2 or TRBV6-3 to TRBJ1-2; TRBD1 matches at 11 bases. The CDR3 has 14 amino acids. Germline V gene lookup returns CDR1 MNHEY and CDR2 SVGEGT. With 5 bases clipped from V and 3 bases from J, the junction kept 2 bases outside the gene matches. The CDR3 coding sequence is TGTGCCAGCAGTAAGGGACAGGGGGACTATGGCTACACCTTC. It yields the protein CASSKGQGDYGYTF.

This clone turned up a few times. The chain employs TRBV25-1 and TRBJ1-2, with TRBD1 as a possible D gene (5 bases). The germline V gene has CDR1 MGHDK and CDR2 SYGVNS. Trimming shortened V by 6 bases and J by 2 bases, and 13 bases separated the two germline ends. This CDR3 contains 14 residues. The CDR3: CASSAGSGNYGYTF. As DNA, the CDR3 is TGTGCCAGCAGCGCAGGGTCGGGGAACTATGGCTACACCTTC.

The chain links TRBV2 to TRBJ2-5; either TRBD1 or TRBD2 may supply D (8 bases each). The germline gives CDR1 SNHLY, CDR2 FYNNEI. The CDR3 length is 19 residues. Trimming removed 0 bases from V and 2 bases from J, with 22 bases in between. As DNA, the CDR3 is TGTGCCAGCAGTGAAGCCCCAGGGGGCGCGGGGGGCCCGCAAGAGACCCAGTACTTC. Protein sequence: CASSEAPGGAGGPQETQYF.

This clone was observed a single time. The V and J genes are TRBV2 and TRBJ2-1; D remains unclear. This CDR3 spans 15 amino acids. The V gene lost 6 bases and the J gene lost 9 bases, with 21 bases spanning the gap. Germline V gene lookup returns CDR1 SNHLY and CDR2 FYNNEI. In DNA, the CDR3 is TGTGCCAGCAGCCCCTCTAGATCGGTTGGGGTTGAGCAGTTCTTC. This codes for CASSPSRSVGVEQFF.

The chain is built from TRBV3-1 (or the pseudogene TRBV3-2) and TRBJ1-2; D call uncertain. The CDR3 is 12 amino acids. Trimming stripped 4 bases from V and 5 bases from J, with 8 bases between. Germline V gives CDR1 LGHDT, CDR2 YNNKEL (reference sequence). CDR3 coding DNA: TGTGCCAGCAGCCCGTCGGGGTATGGCTACACCTTC. Translating it yields CASSPSGYGYTF.

V usage is TRBV2 and J usage is TRBJ2-7; 10 bases are shared with TRBD1. V dropped 7 bases and J dropped 3; count of bases not matched to a gene: 9. The CDR3 has 15 amino acids. Per the germline V gene, CDR1 is SNHLY and CDR2 is FYNNEI. Here the CDR3 DNA reads TGTGCCAGCATGCCTGGGACAGGGGTGGACTACGAGCAGTACTTC. Amino acids: CASMPGTGVDYEQYF. Full variable domain (remainder filled in from reference TRBV2 and TRBJ2-7): EPEVTQTPSHQVTQMGQEVILRCVPISNHLYFYWYRQILGQKVEFLVSFYNNEISEKSEIFDDQFSVERPDGSNFTLKIRSTKLEDSAMYFCASMPGTGVDYEQYFGPGTRLTVT.